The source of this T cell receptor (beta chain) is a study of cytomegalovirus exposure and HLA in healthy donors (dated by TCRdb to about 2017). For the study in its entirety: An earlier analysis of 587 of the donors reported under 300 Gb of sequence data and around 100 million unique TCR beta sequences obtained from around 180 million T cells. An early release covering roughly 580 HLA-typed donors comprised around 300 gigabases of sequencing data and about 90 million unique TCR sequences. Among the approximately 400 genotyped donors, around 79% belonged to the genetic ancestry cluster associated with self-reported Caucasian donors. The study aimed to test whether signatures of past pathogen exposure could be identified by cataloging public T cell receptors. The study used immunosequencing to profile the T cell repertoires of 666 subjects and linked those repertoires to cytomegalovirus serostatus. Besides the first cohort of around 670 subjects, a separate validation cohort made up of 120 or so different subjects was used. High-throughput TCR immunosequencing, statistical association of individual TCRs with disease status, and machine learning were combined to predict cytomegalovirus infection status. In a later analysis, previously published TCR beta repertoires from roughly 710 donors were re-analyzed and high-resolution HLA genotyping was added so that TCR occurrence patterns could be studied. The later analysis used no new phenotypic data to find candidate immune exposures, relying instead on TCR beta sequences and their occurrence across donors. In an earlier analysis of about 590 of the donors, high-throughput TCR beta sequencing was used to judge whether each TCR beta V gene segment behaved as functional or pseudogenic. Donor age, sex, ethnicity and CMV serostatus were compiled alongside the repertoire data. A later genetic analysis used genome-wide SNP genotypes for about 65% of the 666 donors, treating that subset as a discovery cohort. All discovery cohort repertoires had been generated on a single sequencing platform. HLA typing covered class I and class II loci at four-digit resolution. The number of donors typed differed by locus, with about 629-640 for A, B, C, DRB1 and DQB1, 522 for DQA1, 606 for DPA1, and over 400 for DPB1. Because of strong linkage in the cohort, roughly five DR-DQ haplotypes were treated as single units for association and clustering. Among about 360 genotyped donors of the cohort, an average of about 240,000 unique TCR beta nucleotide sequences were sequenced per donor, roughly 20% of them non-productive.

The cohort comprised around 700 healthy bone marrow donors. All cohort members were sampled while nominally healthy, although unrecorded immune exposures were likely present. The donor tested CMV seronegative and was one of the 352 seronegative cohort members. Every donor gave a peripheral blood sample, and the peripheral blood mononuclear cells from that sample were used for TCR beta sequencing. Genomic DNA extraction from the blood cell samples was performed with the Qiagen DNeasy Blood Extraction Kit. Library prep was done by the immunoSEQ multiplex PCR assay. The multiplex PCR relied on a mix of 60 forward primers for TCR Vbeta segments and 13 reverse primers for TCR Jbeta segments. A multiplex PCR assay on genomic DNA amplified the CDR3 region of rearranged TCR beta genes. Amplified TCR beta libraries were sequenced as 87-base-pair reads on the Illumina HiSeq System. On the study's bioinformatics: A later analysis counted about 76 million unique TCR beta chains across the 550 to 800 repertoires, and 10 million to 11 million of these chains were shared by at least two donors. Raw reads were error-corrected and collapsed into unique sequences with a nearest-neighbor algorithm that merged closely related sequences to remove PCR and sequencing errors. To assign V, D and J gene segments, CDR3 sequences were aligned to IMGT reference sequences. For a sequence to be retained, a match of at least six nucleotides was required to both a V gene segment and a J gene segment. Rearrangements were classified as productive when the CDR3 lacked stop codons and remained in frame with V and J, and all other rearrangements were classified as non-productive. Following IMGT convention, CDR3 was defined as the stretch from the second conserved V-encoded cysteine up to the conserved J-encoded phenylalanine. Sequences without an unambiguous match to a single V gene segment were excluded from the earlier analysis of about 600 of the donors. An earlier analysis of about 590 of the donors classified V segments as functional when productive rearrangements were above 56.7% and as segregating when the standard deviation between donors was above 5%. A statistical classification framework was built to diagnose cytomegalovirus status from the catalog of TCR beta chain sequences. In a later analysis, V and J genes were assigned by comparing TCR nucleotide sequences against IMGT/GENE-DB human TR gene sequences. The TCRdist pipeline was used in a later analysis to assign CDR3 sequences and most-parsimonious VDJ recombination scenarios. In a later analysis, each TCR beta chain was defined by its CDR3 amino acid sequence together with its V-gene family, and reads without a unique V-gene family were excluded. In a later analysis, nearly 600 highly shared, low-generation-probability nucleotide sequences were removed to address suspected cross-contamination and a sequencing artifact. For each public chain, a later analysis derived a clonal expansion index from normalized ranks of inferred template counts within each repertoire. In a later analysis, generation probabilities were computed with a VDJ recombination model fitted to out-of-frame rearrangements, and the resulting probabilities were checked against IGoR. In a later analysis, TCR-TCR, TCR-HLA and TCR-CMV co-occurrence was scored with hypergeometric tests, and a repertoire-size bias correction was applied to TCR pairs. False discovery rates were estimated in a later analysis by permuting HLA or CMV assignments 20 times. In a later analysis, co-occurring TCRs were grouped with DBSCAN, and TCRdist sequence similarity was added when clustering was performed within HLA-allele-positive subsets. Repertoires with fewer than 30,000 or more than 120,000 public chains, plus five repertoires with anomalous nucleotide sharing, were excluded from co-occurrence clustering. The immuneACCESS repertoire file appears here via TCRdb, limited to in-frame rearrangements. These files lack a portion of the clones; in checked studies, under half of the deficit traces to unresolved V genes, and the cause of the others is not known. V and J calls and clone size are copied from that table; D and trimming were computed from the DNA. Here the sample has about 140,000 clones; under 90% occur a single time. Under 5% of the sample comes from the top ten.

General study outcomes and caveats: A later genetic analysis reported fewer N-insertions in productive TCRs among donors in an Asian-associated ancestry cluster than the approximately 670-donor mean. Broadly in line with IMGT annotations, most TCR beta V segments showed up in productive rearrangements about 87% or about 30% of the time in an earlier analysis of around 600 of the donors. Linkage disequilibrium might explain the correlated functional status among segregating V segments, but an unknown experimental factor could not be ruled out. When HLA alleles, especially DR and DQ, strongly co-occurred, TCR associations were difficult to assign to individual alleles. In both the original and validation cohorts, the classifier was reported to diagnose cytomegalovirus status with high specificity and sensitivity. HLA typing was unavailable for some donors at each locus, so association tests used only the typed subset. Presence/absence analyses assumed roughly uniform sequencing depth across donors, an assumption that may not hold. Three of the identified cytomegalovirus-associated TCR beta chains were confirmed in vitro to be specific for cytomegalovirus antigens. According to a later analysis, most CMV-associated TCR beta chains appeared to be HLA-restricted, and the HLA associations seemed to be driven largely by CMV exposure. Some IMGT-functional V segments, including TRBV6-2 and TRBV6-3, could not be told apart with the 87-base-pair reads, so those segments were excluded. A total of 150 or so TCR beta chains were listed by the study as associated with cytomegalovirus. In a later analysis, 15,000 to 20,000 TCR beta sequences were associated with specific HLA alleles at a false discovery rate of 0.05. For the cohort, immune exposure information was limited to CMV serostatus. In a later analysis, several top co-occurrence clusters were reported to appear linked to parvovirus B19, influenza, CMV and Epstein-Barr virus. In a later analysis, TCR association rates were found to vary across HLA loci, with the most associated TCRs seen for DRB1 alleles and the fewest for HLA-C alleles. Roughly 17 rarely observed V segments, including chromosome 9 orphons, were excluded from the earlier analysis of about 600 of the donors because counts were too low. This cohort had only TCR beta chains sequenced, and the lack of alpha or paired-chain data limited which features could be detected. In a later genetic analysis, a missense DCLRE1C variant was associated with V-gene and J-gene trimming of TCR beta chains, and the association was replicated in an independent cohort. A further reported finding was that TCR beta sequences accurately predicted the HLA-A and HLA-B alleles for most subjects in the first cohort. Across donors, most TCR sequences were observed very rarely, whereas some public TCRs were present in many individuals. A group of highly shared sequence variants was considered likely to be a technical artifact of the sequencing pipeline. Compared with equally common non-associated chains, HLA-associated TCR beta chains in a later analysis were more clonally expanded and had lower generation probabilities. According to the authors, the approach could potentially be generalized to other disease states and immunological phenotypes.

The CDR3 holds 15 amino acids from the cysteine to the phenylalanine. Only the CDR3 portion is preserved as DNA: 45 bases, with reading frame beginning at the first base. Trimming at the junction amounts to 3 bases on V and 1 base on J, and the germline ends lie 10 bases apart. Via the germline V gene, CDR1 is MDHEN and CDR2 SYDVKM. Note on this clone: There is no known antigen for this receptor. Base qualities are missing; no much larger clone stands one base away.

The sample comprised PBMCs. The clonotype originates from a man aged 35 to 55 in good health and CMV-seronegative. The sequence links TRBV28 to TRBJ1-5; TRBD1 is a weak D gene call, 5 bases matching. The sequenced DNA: TGTGCCAGCAGTTTTGACAGAGCAAGCAATCAGCCCCAGCATTTT. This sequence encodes CASSFDRASNQPQHF.